The entry below gives a single T cell receptor (beta chain) sequence along with its context. The sample is drawn from a study of control samples from healthy donors and cancer patients. The assay was immunoSEQ multiplex PCR, and TCRdb's table has in-frame clones only and misses some. The sample consists of roughly 150,000 clones, nearly 95% of them appearing once. V lost 4 bases to trimming and J lost 5 bases; unmatched junction nucleotides: 11. This CDR3 is 18 amino acids long. CDR1 MDHEN and CDR2 SYDVKM come from the germline V gene. The origin of this receptor is a man aged 50 to 60 in good health. The J gene is TRBJ2-7, the V gene TRBV28; 16 bases are a match to TRBD2. The sequenced sample was blood. CDR3 residues: CASSSPGTSGRVSNEQYF. The CDR3 coding sequence is TGTGCCAGCAGTTCTCCGGGGACTAGCGGGAGGGTGAGCAACGAGCAGTACTTC.